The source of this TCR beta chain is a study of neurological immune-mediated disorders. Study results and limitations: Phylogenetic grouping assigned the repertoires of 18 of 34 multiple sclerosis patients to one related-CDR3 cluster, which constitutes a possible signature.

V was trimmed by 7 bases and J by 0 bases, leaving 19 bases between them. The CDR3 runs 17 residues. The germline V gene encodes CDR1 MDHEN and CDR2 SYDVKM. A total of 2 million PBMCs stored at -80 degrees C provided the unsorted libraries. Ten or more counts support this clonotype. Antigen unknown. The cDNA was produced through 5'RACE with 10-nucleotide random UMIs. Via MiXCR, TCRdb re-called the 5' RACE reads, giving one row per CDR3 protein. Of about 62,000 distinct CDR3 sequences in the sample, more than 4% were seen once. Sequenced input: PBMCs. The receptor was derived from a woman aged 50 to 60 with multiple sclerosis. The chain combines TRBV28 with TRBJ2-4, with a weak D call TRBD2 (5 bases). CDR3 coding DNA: TGTGCCAGCACCCTGGGAGACCCTACCTTAGCCAAAAACATTCAGTACTTC. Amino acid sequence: CASTLGDPTLAKNIQYF.